These 9 T cell receptor beta chains originate from one sample sequenced in a study of cytomegalovirus exposure and HLA in healthy donors (dated by TCRdb to between 2016 and 2019). Library method: the immunoSEQ multiplex PCR assay. TCRdb obtained this table from immuneACCESS and retained in-frame rearrangements with V and J assigned. These tables miss some clones; where compared with another copy, unresolved V genes account for less than half of the shortfall, and the remainder is unexplained. The table for this sample lists 75,000 to 90,000 clones; about 96% of them were counted only once. Of the sample, 1.6% falls within the top ten clones. Sequencing was done on a sample of PBMCs. These receptors came from a man younger than 35 in good health and CMV-seropositive.

The gene calls are TRBV29-1 and TRBJ2-3; D is perhaps TRBD1 (5 bases). Germline values: CDR1 SQVTM, CDR2 ANQGSEA. The CDR3 runs to 15 residues. Trimming shortened V by 1 base and J by 2 bases, and 13 bases separated the two germline ends. As DNA, the CDR3 is TGCAGCGTTGAAGGTTCAGGGTTCCTCACAGATACGCAGTATTTT. Protein product: CSVEGSGFLTDTQYF.

The J gene is TRBJ2-7, the V gene TRBV30, with D perhaps TRBD2 (5 bases). Germline assignment: CDR1 GTSNPN and CDR2 SVGIG (reference sequence). Trimming removed 7 bases at V and 0 bases at J, with 19 bases between. The CDR3 loop spans 15 amino acids. CDR3 DNA: TGTGCCTTCAAATCTGGACTGAGGAGCTCCTACGAGCAGTACTTC. It translates to CAFKSGLRSSYEQYF.

The chain joins TRBV27 to TRBJ2-7; 7 bases match TRBD2. With 2 bases clipped from V and 3 bases from J, the junction kept 1 base outside the gene matches. Germline V gene sequence: CDR1 MNHEY, CDR2 SMNVEV (reference sequence). This CDR3 is built from 13 residues. Written as DNA, the CDR3 is TGTGCCAGCAGTTTAGCGGGAGACTACGAGCAGTACTTC. It is translated as CASSLAGDYEQYF.

To note about this clone: Mismatch with germline at one junction end may stem from a read error. This chain uses TRBV5-4 with TRBJ1-1; no clear D. CDR1 and CDR2 (germline): SGHNT, YYREEE (reference sequence). This CDR3 contains 13 residues. CDR3 amino acids: CASSPEGDLGPKF. CDR3 nucleotides: TGTGCCAGCAGCCCGGAGGGTGACCTGGGCCCGAAATTT. Combining the CDR3 with reference TRBV5-4 and TRBJ1-1 gives the whole variable domain ETGVTQSPTHLIKTRGQQVTLRCSSQSGHNTVSWYQQALGQGPQFIFQYYREEENGRGNFPPRFSGLQFPNYSSELNVNALELDDSALYLCASSPEGDLGPKFGQGTRLTVV.

The chain links TRBV19 to TRBJ1-2; the match to TRBD1 covers 7 bases. This CDR3 is 14 amino acids long. Germline V gene sequence: CDR1 LNHDA, CDR2 SQIVND (reference sequence). V trimming: 3 bases; J trimming: 7 bases; junction bases outside the gene matches: 8. DNA for the CDR3: TGTGCCAGTAGTATCCAGACAGGGACAAGTGGCTACACCTTC. This sequence encodes CASSIQTGTSGYTF.

The genes are TRBV27 and TRBJ2-7, with TRBD2 matching over 14 bases. V trimming: 4 bases; J trimming: 7 bases; junction bases outside the gene matches: 9. This CDR3 is built from 16 residues. CDR1 and CDR2 from the germline V gene are MNHEY and SMNVEV (reference sequence). CDR3 bases: TGTGCCAGCAGTTCCGGACTAGCGGGAGGCTTAGTAGAGCAGTACTTC. The encoded protein is CASSSGLAGGLVEQYF.

The J gene is TRBJ2-7, the V gene TRBV10-3, with D maybe TRBD1 (6 bases). Trimming cost V 11 bases and J 2 bases, with 25 bases left between them. Germline values: CDR1 ENHRY, CDR2 SYGVKD. This CDR3 spans 16 amino acids. CDR3 coding DNA: TGTGCCCCACAGACAGGACGGGTAGTTAAGGCCTACGAGCAGTACTTC. It translates to CAPQTGRVVKAYEQYF.

This chain links TRBV19 with TRBJ1-4; D might be TRBD1 (5 bases). The CDR3 contains 15 residues. Per the germline V gene, CDR1 is LNHDA and CDR2 is SQIVND (reference sequence). Trimming left V 1 base short and J 5 bases short, with 11 bases between. The CDR3, as DNA: TGTGCCAGTAGTATAGTCTCGGGGGAAAATGAAAAACTGTTTTTT. Protein sequence: CASSIVSGENEKLFF.

Only one count was recorded for this clone. J is TRBJ2-7 and V is TRBV14; 8 nucleotides line up with TRBD1. V trimming: 2 bases; J trimming: 5 bases; junction bases outside the gene matches: 11. Germline CDR1 and CDR2: SGHDN and FVKESK. The CDR3 length is 16 residues. In nucleotides, the CDR3 is TGTGCCAGCAGCCAATCCAGGGGGCTTCGTAGAAACGAGCAGTACTTC. Translation gives CASSQSRGLRRNEQYF.